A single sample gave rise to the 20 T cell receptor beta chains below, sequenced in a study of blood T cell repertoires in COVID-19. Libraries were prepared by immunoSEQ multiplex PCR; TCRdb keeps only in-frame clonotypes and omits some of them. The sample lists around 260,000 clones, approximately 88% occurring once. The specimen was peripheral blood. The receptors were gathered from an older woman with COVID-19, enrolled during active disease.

CDR3 amino acids: CASSYSAGNYGYTF. CDR3 DNA sequence: TGTGCCAGCAGTTACTCAGCGGGAAACTATGGCTACACCTTC. The chain is built from TRBV6-6 and TRBJ1-2; D gene ambiguous. The CDR3 is 14 amino acids. The V gene lost 0 bases and the J gene lost 2 bases, with 7 bases spanning the gap. Germline CDR1 MNHNY, CDR2 SVGAGI (reference sequence).

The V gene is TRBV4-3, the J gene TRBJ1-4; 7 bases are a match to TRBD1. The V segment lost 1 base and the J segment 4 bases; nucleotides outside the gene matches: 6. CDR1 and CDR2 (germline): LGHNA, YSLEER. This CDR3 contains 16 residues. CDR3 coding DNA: TGCGCCAGCAGCCAAGCTCCGGGACAGATTAATGAAAAACTGTTTTTT. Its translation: CASSQAPGQINEKLFF.

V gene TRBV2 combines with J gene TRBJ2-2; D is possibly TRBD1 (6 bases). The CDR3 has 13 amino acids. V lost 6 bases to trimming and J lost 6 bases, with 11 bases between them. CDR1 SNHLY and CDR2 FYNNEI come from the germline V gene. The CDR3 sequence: CASREQGPGELFF. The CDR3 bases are TGTGCCAGCAGAGAACAGGGCCCCGGGGAGCTGTTTTTT.

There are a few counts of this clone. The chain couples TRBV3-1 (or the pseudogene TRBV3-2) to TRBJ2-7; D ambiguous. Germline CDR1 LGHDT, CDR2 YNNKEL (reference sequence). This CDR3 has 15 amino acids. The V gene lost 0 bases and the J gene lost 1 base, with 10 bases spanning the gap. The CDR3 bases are TGTGCCAGCAGCCAAGACGTCGGTGAATCCTACGAGCAGTACTTC. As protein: CASSQDVGESYEQYF.

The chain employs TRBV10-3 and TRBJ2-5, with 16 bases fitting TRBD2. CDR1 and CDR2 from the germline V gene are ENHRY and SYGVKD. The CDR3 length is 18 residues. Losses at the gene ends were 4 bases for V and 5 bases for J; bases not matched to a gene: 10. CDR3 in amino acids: CAISAGTSGRANTETQYF. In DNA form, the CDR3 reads TGTGCCATCAGTGCGGGGACTAGCGGGAGGGCAAACACGGAGACCCAGTACTTC.

The CDR3 region is CASSYVGTGDYEQYF. Here the CDR3 DNA reads TGTGCCAGCAGTTACGTGGGGACAGGGGACTACGAGCAGTACTTC. The V gene is TRBV6-6, the J gene TRBJ2-7; TRBD1 matches 10 bases. Germline V gene sequence: CDR1 MNHNY, CDR2 SVGAGI (reference sequence). Unmatched junction bases numbered 4, after V lost 2 bases and J lost 3 bases. There are 15 residues in the CDR3.

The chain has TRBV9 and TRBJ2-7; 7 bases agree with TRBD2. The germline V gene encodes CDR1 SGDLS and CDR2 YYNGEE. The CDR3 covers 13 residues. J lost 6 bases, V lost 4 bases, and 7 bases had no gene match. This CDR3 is CASSFGLVGEQYF. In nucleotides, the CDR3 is TGTGCCAGCAGCTTCGGACTAGTTGGCGAGCAGTACTTC.

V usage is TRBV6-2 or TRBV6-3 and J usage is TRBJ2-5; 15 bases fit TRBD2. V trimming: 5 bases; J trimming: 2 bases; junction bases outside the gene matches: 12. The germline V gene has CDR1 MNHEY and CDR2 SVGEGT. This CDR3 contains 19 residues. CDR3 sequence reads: CASSLLTGLAGGRQETQYF. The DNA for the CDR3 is TGTGCCAGCAGTCTCCTGACAGGACTAGCGGGAGGGAGACAAGAGACCCAGTACTTC.

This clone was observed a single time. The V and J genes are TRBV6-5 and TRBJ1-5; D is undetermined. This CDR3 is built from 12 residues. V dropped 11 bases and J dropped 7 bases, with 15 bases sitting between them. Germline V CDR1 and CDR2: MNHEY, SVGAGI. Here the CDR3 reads CAAGREGQPQHF. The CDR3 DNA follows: TGTGCCGCGGGAAGAGAAGGGCAGCCCCAGCATTTT.

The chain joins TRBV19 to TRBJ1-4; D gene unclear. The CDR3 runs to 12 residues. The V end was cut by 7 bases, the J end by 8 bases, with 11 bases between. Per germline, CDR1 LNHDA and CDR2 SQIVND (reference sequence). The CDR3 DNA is TGTGCCAGTACACACAGATACGAAAAACTGTTTTTT. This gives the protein CASTHRYEKLFF.

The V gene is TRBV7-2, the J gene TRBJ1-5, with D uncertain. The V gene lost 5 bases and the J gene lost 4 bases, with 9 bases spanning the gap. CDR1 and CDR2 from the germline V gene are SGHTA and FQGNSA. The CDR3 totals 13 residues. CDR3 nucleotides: TGTGCCAGCAGCAATGGCAGGAATCAGCCCCAGCATTTT. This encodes CASSNGRNQPQHF.

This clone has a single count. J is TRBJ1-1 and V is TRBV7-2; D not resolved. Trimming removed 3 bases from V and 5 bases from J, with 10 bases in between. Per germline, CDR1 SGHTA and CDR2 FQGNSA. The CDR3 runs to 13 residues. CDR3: CASSFQGETEAFF. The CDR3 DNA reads TGTGCCAGCAGCTTTCAAGGAGAAACTGAAGCTTTCTTT.

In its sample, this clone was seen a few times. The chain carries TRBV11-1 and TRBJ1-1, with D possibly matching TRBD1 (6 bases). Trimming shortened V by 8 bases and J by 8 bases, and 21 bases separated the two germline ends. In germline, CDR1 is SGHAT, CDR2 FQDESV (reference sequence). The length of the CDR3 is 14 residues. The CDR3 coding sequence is TGTGCCAGCGCACCGTTGGACAGATGGGCGGAAGCTTTCTTT. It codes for CASAPLDRWAEAFF.

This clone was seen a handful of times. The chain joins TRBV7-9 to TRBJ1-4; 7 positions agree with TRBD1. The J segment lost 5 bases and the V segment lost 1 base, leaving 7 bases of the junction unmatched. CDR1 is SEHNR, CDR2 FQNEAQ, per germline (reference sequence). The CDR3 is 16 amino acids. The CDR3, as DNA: TGTGCCAGCAGCTTAGGGGGGACAGTTGCGAATGAAAAACTGTTTTTT. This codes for CASSLGGTVANEKLFF.

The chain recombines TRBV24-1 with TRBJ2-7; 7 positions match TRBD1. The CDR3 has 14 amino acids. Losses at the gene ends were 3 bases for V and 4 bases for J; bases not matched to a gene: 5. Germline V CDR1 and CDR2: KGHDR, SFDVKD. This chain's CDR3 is CATSDTRQGYEQYF. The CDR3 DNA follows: TGTGCCACCAGTGATACCCGACAGGGATACGAGCAGTACTTC.

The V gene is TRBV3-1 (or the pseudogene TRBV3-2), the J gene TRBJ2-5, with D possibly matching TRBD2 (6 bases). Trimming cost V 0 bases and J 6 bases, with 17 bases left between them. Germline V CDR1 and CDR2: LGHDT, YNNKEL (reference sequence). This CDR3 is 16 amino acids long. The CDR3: CASSQDSGSLLKTQYF. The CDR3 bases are TGTGCCAGCAGCCAAGACTCCGGGAGCCTCCTGAAGACCCAGTACTTC.

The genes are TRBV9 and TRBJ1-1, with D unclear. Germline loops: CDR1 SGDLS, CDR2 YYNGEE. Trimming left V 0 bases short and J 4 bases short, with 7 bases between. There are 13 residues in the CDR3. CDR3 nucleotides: TGTGCCAGCAGCGTAGCTACGGGCACTGAAGCTTTCTTT. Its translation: CASSVATGTEAFF.

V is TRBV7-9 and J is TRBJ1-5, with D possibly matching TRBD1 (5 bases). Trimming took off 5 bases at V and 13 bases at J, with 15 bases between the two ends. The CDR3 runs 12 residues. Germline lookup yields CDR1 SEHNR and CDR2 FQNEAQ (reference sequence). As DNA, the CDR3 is TGTGCCAGCAGCCTCTATAGTGACAGTCAGCATTTT. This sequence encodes CASSLYSDSQHF.

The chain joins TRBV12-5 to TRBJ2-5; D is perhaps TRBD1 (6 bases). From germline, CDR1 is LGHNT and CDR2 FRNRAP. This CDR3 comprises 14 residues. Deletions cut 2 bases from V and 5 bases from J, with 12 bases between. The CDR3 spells CASGLSTGIETQYF. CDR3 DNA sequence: TGTGCTAGTGGTTTGTCGACAGGTATCGAGACCCAGTACTTC.

The CDR3 is CASSQEWITGLAYNEQFF. CDR3 coding DNA: TGTGCCAGCAGCCAAGAGTGGATCACGGGACTAGCGTACAATGAGCAGTTCTTC. The V gene is TRBV3-1 (or the pseudogene TRBV3-2), the J gene TRBJ2-1, with 10 bases identical to TRBD2. This CDR3 spans 18 amino acids. CDR1 and CDR2 (germline): LGHDT, YNNKEL (reference sequence). V lost 0 bases and J lost 4; bases outside the gene matches: 9.